The 18 T cell receptor beta chains presented below share a single source sample, sequenced in a study of beta chain features in type 1 diabetes. Expressed TCRB transcripts were sequenced after all isolated RNA was converted to cDNA. Produced via immunoSEQ multiplex PCR; TCRdb's table is partial and in-frame only. The table lists about 150,000 clones, around 10% of them singletons. Sequenced: central memory CD4+ T cells from blood. Every receptor here comes from a man aged 18-30 years in good health.

The gene calls are TRBV29-1 and TRBJ1-1, with D possibly TRBD1 on 5 matching bases. The V end lost 2 bases, the J end lost 8 bases, and 9 bases lay between the germline ends. The germline V gene encodes CDR1 SQVTM and CDR2 ANQGSEA. This CDR3 has 11 amino acids. For the CDR3, the DNA is TGCAGCGTTGAACTGGGACCAGAAGCTTTCTTT. Residues: CSVELGPEAFF.

This clone was observed a handful of times. The CDR3 nucleotides are TGTGCCAGCAGCTTTTCGGGCACAGATACGCAGTATTTT. It translates to CASSFSGTDTQYF. The chain joins TRBV5-4 to TRBJ2-3, with unresolved D. The V end lost 2 bases, the J end lost 1 base, and 5 bases lay between the germline ends. The CDR3 has 13 residues. Germline V gives CDR1 SGHNT, CDR2 YYREEE (reference sequence).

Written as DNA, the CDR3 is TGTGCCAGCTCACCCCGTTTTAGCGGGAGGGCCTCAGATACGCAGTATTTT. Translated: CASSPRFSGRASDTQYF. The rearrangement uses TRBV18 and TRBJ2-3; 11 bases are a match to TRBD2. CDR1 is KGHSH, CDR2 LQKENI, per germline. The CDR3 loop spans 17 amino acids. J gave up 4 bases and V 3 bases, and 9 bases lay outside the gene matches.

This clone was seen only a few times. The V call is TRBV7-9, the J call TRBJ1-1; 7 bases map to TRBD1. V trimming: 1 base; J trimming: 7 bases; junction bases outside the gene matches: 3. CDR1 and CDR2 (germline): SEHNR, FQNEAQ (reference sequence). The CDR3 consists of 13 residues. Here the CDR3 DNA reads TGTGCCAGCAGCTTAGGGGGACAGATTGAAGCTTTCTTT. Its translation: CASSLGGQIEAFF.

The chain carries TRBV5-5 and TRBJ1-2; 7 bases fit TRBD1. This CDR3 is 13 amino acids long. The J segment lost 4 bases and the V segment lost 4 bases, leaving 4 bases of the junction unmatched. The germline V gene has CDR1 SGHKS and CDR2 YYEKEE (reference sequence). CDR3 nucleotides: TGTGCCAGCAGCGAATACAGGGGCTATGGCTACACCTTC. Protein product: CASSEYRGYGYTF.

The chain's CDR3 is CATSRGGSSGGALDTQYF. In DNA form, the CDR3 reads TGTGCCACCAGCAGAGGAGGGTCTAGCGGGGGGGCCTTGGATACGCAGTATTTT. The rearrangement joins TRBV15 to TRBJ2-3, with 12 bases matching TRBD2. J was trimmed by 6 bases and V by 1 base; bases with no gene match: 11. Germline V gives CDR1 LNHNV, CDR2 YYDKDF (reference sequence). The CDR3 sequence is 18 residues long. The full variable domain, with the rest looked up from reference TRBV15 and TRBJ2-3, is DAMVIQNPRYQVTQFGKPVTLSCSQTLNHNVMYWYQQKSSQAPKLLFHYYDKDFNNEADTPDNFQSRRPNTSFCFLDIRSPGLGDTAMYLCATSRGGSSGGALDTQYFGPGTRLTVL.

The CDR3 sequence is CASSAVQGASEKLFF. The CDR3 DNA reads TGTGCCAGCAGCGCGGTACAGGGGGCGAGTGAAAAACTGTTTTTT. The chain links TRBV9 to TRBJ1-4, with 9 bases matching TRBD1. V dropped 3 bases and J dropped 7; count of bases not matched to a gene: 7. The CDR3 has 15 residues. Germline CDR1 and CDR2: SGDLS and YYNGEE.

The rearrangement uses TRBV7-2 and TRBJ2-3, with 9 nucleotides matching TRBD2. With 5 bases clipped from V and 4 bases from J, the junction kept 10 bases outside the gene matches. The CDR3 totals 16 residues. The germline V gene encodes CDR1 SGHTA and CDR2 FQGNSA. The CDR3 DNA follows: TGTGCCAGCAGCCCCTCCGCCGTAGCGGGGGCAGATACGCAGTATTTT. This translates into CASSPSAVAGADTQYF.

This CDR3 reads CASSPPQGVGANVLTF. The CDR3 nucleotides are TGTGCCAGCTCACCACCCCAAGGGGTGGGGGCCAACGTCCTGACTTTC. The V gene is TRBV18, the J gene TRBJ2-6, with D maybe TRBD1 (5 bases). The CDR3 has 16 amino acids. Per the germline V gene, CDR1 is KGHSH and CDR2 is LQKENI. The V gene lost 0 bases and the J gene lost 4 bases, with 10 bases spanning the gap. The whole variable domain, filled in from reference TRBV18 and TRBJ2-6, reads NAGVMQNPRHLVRRRGQEARLRCSPMKGHSHVYWYRQLPEEGLKFMVYLQKENIIDESGMPKERFSAEFPKEGPSILRIQQVVRGDSAAYFCASSPPQGVGANVLTFGAGSRLTVL.

This clone was detected ten times or more. This rearrangement joins TRBV12-5 to TRBJ1-1, with no clear D. Germline loops: CDR1 LGHNT, CDR2 FRNRAP. The CDR3 length is 15 residues. With 7 bases removed from V and 4 bases from J, the gap between germline ends came to 19 bases. The CDR3 reads CASAAPRALGTEAFF. In nucleotides, the CDR3 is TGTGCTAGTGCCGCACCCCGGGCCCTCGGCACTGAAGCTTTCTTT. The complete variable domain, with remaining parts taken from reference TRBV12-5 and TRBJ1-1, reads DARVTQTPRHKVTEMGQEVTMRCQPILGHNTVFWYRQTMMQGLELLAYFRNRAPLDDSGMPKDRFSAEMPDATLATLKIQPSEPRDSAVYFCASAAPRALGTEAFFGQGTRLTVV.

This clone was seen a handful of times. The chain links TRBV14 to TRBJ2-5, with TRBD2 identical over 9 bases. CDR1 and CDR2 (germline): SGHDN, FVKESK. The length of the CDR3 is 14 residues. With 8 bases clipped from V and 7 bases from J, the junction kept 11 bases outside the gene matches. CDR3 nucleotides: TGTGCCAGCTGCACTGCGGGAGGGCCCGGGACCCAGTACTTC. Translating gives CASCTAGGPGTQYF.

J is TRBJ1-2 and V is TRBV11-1; D is uncertain. Germline CDR1 is SGHAT and CDR2 is FQDESV (reference sequence). The CDR3 has 13 amino acids. With 3 bases removed from V and 10 bases from J, the gap between germline ends came to 15 bases. CDR3 sequence: CASSFGGPVDYTF. For the CDR3, the DNA is TGTGCCAGCAGCTTTGGCGGACCCGTGGACTACACCTTC.

This clone was observed a few times. A far larger clone is a single base away, which makes a read error likely. This chain links TRBV28 with TRBJ2-1; TRBD2 aligns across 7 bases. V shed 5 bases, J shed 0 bases, and the junction held 1 base outside the gene matches. This CDR3 comprises 14 residues. CDR1 and CDR2 from the germline V gene are MDHEN and SYDVKM. The CDR3 loop reads CASSLAASYNEQFF. In DNA, the CDR3 is TGTGCCAGCAGTCTAGCGGCCTCCTACAATGAGCAGTTCTTC.

The CDR3 here is CASSQLQRGRGTDTQYF. The CDR3 DNA follows: TGTGCCAGCAGTCAATTACAGCGGGGGCGGGGCACAGATACGCAGTATTTT. V gene TRBV28 combines with J gene TRBJ2-3; TRBD2 matches 8 bases. Germline V gene data show CDR1 as MDHEN and CDR2 as SYDVKM. Germline trimming cut 5 bases from V and 1 base from J; bases unmatched to any gene: 11. The CDR3 is 17 residues long. Full variable domain (remainder filled in from reference TRBV28 and TRBJ2-3): DVKVTQSSRYLVKRTGEKVFLECVQDMDHENMFWYRQDPGLGLRLIYFSYDVKMKEKGDIPEGYSVSREKKERFSLILESASTNQTSMYLCASSQLQRGRGTDTQYFGPGTRLTVL.

This clone was seen more than once but under ten times. The gene calls are TRBV30 and TRBJ2-5; possible D gene TRBD1, 5 bases. Judging by the DNA end, TRBJ2-7 fits better; the J call may be wrong. The germline gives CDR1 GTSNPN, CDR2 SVGIG (reference sequence). This CDR3 region has 11 residues. The CDR3 reads CAWSRQYEQYF. In DNA, the CDR3 is TGTGCCTGGAGTCGACAGTACGAGCAGTACTTC.

On this clone: The same CDR3 can be traced to other DNA sequences in this sample. The J gene is TRBJ1-1, the V gene TRBV18; no firm D call. Trimming stripped 3 bases from V and 1 base from J, with 0 bases between. This CDR3 region has 11 residues. CDR1 is KGHSH and CDR2 is LQKENI in the germline V gene. The CDR3 spells CASSPNTEAFF. CDR3 sequence (DNA): TGTGCCAGCTCACCGAACACTGAAGCTTTCTTT. The complete variable domain, with remaining parts taken from reference TRBV18 and TRBJ1-1, reads NAGVMQNPRHLVRRRGQEARLRCSPMKGHSHVYWYRQLPEEGLKFMVYLQKENIIDESGMPKERFSAEFPKEGPSILRIQQVVRGDSAAYFCASSPNTEAFFGQGTRLTVV.

The rearrangement uses TRBV4-2 and TRBJ1-5, with unresolved D. This CDR3 region has 16 residues. V lost 2 bases and J lost 2, with 13 bases in between. Germline V gives CDR1 LGHNA, CDR2 YNFKEQ. The DNA of the CDR3 is TGTGCCAGCAGCCAAATCAGCCCTGACGGCAATCAGCCCCAGCATTTT. Protein sequence: CASSQISPDGNQPQHF.

This clone was detected only a few times. The V call is TRBV29-1, the J call TRBJ1-4; 12 bases line up with TRBD1. The CDR3 has 16 residues. In germline, CDR1 is SQVTM, CDR2 ANQGSEA. Unmatched junction bases numbered 5, after V lost 6 bases and J lost 0 bases. The CDR3 bases are TGCAGCGTAGCCGGGACAGGGGGCACAACTAATGAAAAACTGTTTTTT. Residues: CSVAGTGGTTNEKLFF.